This record covers a single TCR beta chain. Amplification of TCR beta CDR3 regions used RNA as the template. HTBI primers were the set used in a first-round RT-PCR of the TCR CDR3. TCRdb fed the multiplex PCR reads into MiXCR, producing one record per CDR3 protein. The table lists about 640,000 distinct CDR3 sequences, about a fifth of them singletons, with around a third in the top ten. This sample was taken from a study of T cells in Graves' hyperthyroidism and ophthalmopathy. Germline V gene lookup returns CDR1 SGHTA and CDR2 FQGNSA. V lost 4 bases and J 2 bases, leaving 30 bases between the germline ends. CDR3 size: 20 residues.

This sequence joins TRBV7-2 and TRBJ2-7, with D perhaps TRBD1 (6 bases). The sample was blood. This receptor was identified in a man aged 25 to 45 with Graves' ophthalmopathy. The CDR3 here is CASSSPRDTLRRYRPYEQYF. In DNA form, the CDR3 reads TGTGCCAGCAGCTCTCCTCGGGACACCCTTAGAAGGTACAGGCCCTACGAGCAGTACTTC.